This T cell receptor beta chain was identified in a study of vaccination effects on CD4 cells after COVID-19. Turning to the study itself: Participants completed two doses of the BNT162b2 or mRNA-1273 vaccine.

Findings of the study overall: Marked contraction was observed in infection-induced and vaccine-induced clones late after vaccination.

The method was immunoSEQ multiplex PCR; TCRdb's version includes in-frame clones alone and lacks a portion of them. The sample has 21,000 or so clones, 74% seen once. The CDR3 loop spans 16 amino acids. Germline V gives CDR1 SGHNT, CDR2 YYREEE (reference sequence). Trimming pared 4 bases from V and 5 bases from J, leaving 19 bases between. The ViraFEST assay expanded antigen-specific CD4+ T cells with viral peptide pools before sequencing. Isolating CD4+ T cells followed more than eight days of culture. Infection dated between March and December 2020, before the Alpha, Beta and Delta variants reached the United States. IL-2 medium took the place of half the medium on both days 3 and 7. This clone appeared once. What it binds is unknown.

Sequencing was performed on CD4+ T cells from PBMCs cultured with a peptide pool, taken before COVID-19 vaccination. The chain carries TRBV5-4 and TRBJ2-1; TRBD2 might be the D (7 bases). This receptor was identified in a human donor who had a prior SARS-CoV-2 infection. The CDR3: CASSGGGSGRNNEQFF. The CDR3 bases are TGTGCCAGCAGCGGGGGCGGTAGCGGGCGAAACAATGAGCAGTTCTTC.